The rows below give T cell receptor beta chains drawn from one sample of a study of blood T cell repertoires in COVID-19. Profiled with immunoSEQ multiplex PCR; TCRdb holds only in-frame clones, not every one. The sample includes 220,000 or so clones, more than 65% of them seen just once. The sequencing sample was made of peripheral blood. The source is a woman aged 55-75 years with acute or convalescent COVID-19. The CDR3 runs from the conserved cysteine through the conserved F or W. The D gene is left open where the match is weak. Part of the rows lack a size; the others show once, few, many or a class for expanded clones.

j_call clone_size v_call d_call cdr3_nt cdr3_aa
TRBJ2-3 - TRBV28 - TGTGCCAGCAGTTTATTCCCTCTACTAACTAGCACAGATACGCAGTATTTT CASSLFPLLTSTDTQYF
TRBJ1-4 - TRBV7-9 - TGTGCCAGCAGCCCAGGCCGGGGAGCTAATGAAAAACTGTTTTTT CASSPGRGANEKLFF
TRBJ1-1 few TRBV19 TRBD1 TGTGCCAGTAGTCCAAACAGGGGAATAAACACTGAAGCTTTCTTT CASSPNRGINTEAFF
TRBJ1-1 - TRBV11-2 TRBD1 TGTGCCAGCAGCTCTACAGGGGGCTACGGGGACACTGAAGCTTTCTTT CASSSTGGYGDTEAFF
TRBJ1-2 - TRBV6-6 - TGTGCCGTCCCTGGGAGGAACTATGGCTACACCTTC CAVPGRNYGYTF
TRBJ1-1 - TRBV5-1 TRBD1 TGCGCCAGCAGCTTCGGACAGGTGAACACTGAAGCTTTCTTT CASSFGQVNTEAFF
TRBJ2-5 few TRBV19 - TGTGCCAGTAGTATAAGACATAGTGGACAGCAAGAGACCCAGTACTTC CASSIRHSGQQETQYF
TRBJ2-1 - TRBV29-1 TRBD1 TGCAGCGTTGCGGACAGGGGTACTTACAATGAGCAGTTCTTC CSVADRGTYNEQFF
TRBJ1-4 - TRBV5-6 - TGTGCCAGCAGCTTGGCCCAGGGGAAGGGGGAAAAACTGTTTTTT CASSLAQGKGEKLFF
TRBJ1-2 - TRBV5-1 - TGCGCCAGCAGGGAGGGATCTAACTATGGCTACACCTTC CASREGSNYGYTF
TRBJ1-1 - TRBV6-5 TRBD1 TGTGCCAGCAGTTGGACAGGGGAGGGGAACACTGAAGCTTTCTTT CASSWTGEGNTEAFF
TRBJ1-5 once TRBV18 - TGTGCCAGCTCACTTAATCGTCAGTTCAATCAGCCCCAGCATTTT CASSLNRQFNQPQHF
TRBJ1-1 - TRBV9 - TGTGCCAGCAGCGAGCCGATCTCTGAAGCTTTCTTT CASSEPISEAFF
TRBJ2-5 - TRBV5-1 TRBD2 TGCGCCAGCAGCTATAGCGGGGGTGAGCTTTGGGAGACCCAGTACTTC CASSYSGGELWETQYF
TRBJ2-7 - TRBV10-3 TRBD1 TGTGCCAGCAACATAGGACAGGCCTACGAGCAGTACTTC CASNIGQAYEQYF